A selection of T cell receptor beta chains follows, all from one sample in a study of PD-1 blockade in classical Hodgkin lymphoma. Measured with immunoSEQ multiplex PCR; TCRdb has only the in-frame clones, and not every one. Found here are 15,000 to 20,000 clones, over 75% of them singletons; the top ten hold 6.9%. Sample: peripheral blood mononuclear cells (PBMCs). The receptors were gathered from a human donor with classical Hodgkin lymphoma. CDR3s include the opening cysteine and the closing phenylalanine or tryptophan. Each record gives: clone size, J gene, V gene, D gene, CDR3 protein, CDR3 DNA. The D gene is left open where the match is weak. Size is stated for part of the rows, as once, few or many counts, or as a class when the clone is expanded.

clone size: .; J gene: TRBJ1-3; V gene: TRBV7-9; D gene: .; CDR3 protein: CASSDRPAIISGNTIYF; CDR3 DNA: TGTGCCAGCAGCGACAGACCAGCAATAATCTCTGGAAACACCATATATTTT
clone size: .; J gene: TRBJ1-2; V gene: TRBV28; D gene: .; CDR3 protein: CASRDTGSRYTF; CDR3 DNA: TGTGCCAGCAGGGATACAGGGTCGCGCTACACCTTC
clone size: .; J gene: TRBJ1-6; V gene: TRBV2; D gene: TRBD1; CDR3 protein: CASSGSRDRERTPLHF; CDR3 DNA: TGTGCCAGCAGTGGATCCCGGGACAGGGAGCGGACACCCCTCCACTTT
clone size: once; J gene: TRBJ2-1; V gene: TRBV4-1; D gene: .; CDR3 protein: CASSHGGNEQFF; CDR3 DNA: TGCGCCAGCAGCCACGGGGGAAATGAGCAGTTCTTC
clone size: .; J gene: TRBJ1-2; V gene: TRBV5-6; D gene: .; CDR3 protein: CASSSTTGGYTF; CDR3 DNA: TGTGCCAGCAGCTCCACGACCGGAGGCTACACCTTC
clone size: .; J gene: TRBJ2-7; V gene: TRBV7-6; D gene: .; CDR3 protein: CASSLGRGPYEQYF; CDR3 DNA: TGTGCCAGCAGCTTAGGCAGGGGCCCCTACGAGCAGTACTTC
clone size: .; J gene: TRBJ2-1; V gene: TRBV14; D gene: TRBD2; CDR3 protein: CASSRRGGKAGGPNEQFF; CDR3 DNA: TGTGCCAGCAGCCGAAGGGGAGGAAAAGCGGGAGGGCCCAATGAGCAGTTCTTC
clone size: once; J gene: TRBJ2-7; V gene: TRBV5-6; D gene: .; CDR3 protein: CASSSTKSYEQYF; CDR3 DNA: TGTGCCAGCAGCTCAACTAAATCCTACGAGCAGTACTTC
clone size: once; J gene: TRBJ1-1; V gene: TRBV5-4; D gene: .; CDR3 protein: CASSLVGWNTEAFF; CDR3 DNA: TGTGCCAGCAGCTTGGTGGGGTGGAACACTGAAGCTTTCTTT
clone size: .; J gene: TRBJ2-7; V gene: TRBV15; D gene: .; CDR3 protein: CATSRGPGDYEQYF; CDR3 DNA: TGTGCCACCAGCAGAGGGCCCGGAGACTACGAGCAGTACTTC
clone size: .; J gene: TRBJ2-7; V gene: TRBV5-1; D gene: TRBD2; CDR3 protein: CASSYGTSGISNYPTYEQYF; CDR3 DNA: TGCGCCAGCAGCTACGGCACTAGCGGGATCAGCAATTACCCAACCTACGAGCAGTACTTC
clone size: once; J gene: TRBJ2-1; V gene: TRBV28; D gene: .; CDR3 protein: CASISGPPNNEQFF; CDR3 DNA: TGTGCCAGCATATCGGGACCCCCGAACAATGAGCAGTTCTTC
clone size: .; J gene: TRBJ1-1; V gene: TRBV25-1; D gene: .; CDR3 protein: CASSDPTDHGTEAFF; CDR3 DNA: TGTGCCAGCAGTGACCCCACGGACCACGGGACTGAAGCTTTCTTT
clone size: .; J gene: TRBJ1-2; V gene: TRBV6-5; D gene: TRBD1; CDR3 protein: CASSLSGTGEGGYTF; CDR3 DNA: TGTGCCAGCAGTTTATCCGGGACAGGGGAAGGAGGCTACACCTTC
clone size: .; J gene: TRBJ2-7; V gene: TRBV28; D gene: .; CDR3 protein: CASRKQGSYEQYF; CDR3 DNA: TGTGCCAGCAGAAAACAGGGCTCCTACGAGCAGTACTTC
clone size: .; J gene: TRBJ1-1; V gene: TRBV27; D gene: .; CDR3 protein: CASSLNGALMVNTEAFF; CDR3 DNA: TGTGCCAGCAGTTTAAATGGGGCCCTCATGGTGAACACTGAAGCTTTCTTT
clone size: .; J gene: TRBJ1-1; V gene: TRBV28; D gene: TRBD1; CDR3 protein: CASSLAGTVNEAFF; CDR3 DNA: TGTGCCAGCAGTTTGGCCGGGACAGTTAATGAAGCTTTCTTT
clone size: .; J gene: TRBJ2-3; V gene: TRBV11-2; D gene: .; CDR3 protein: CASSLEGDTQYF; CDR3 DNA: TGTGCCAGCAGCTTAGAAGGGGATACGCAGTATTTT
clone size: few; J gene: TRBJ1-6; V gene: TRBV6-5; D gene: .; CDR3 protein: CASSQNGVNSPLHF; CDR3 DNA: TGTGCCAGCAGTCAGAACGGTGTAAATTCACCCCTCCACTTT
clone size: .; J gene: TRBJ1-1; V gene: TRBV6-1; D gene: .; CDR3 protein: CAIAWENTEAFF; CDR3 DNA: TGTGCCATAGCATGGGAAAACACTGAAGCTTTCTTT
clone size: .; J gene: TRBJ2-2; V gene: TRBV25-1; D gene: TRBD2; CDR3 protein: CASGAGPGTGELFF; CDR3 DNA: TGTGCCAGCGGAGCGGGACCTGGGACCGGGGAGCTGTTTTTT
clone size: .; J gene: TRBJ1-1; V gene: TRBV20-1; D gene: .; CDR3 protein: CSARESTEAFF; CDR3 DNA: TGCAGTGCCAGGGAAAGCACTGAAGCTTTCTTT
clone size: once; J gene: TRBJ2-7; V gene: TRBV19; D gene: .; CDR3 protein: CASRPARSGSSYEQYF; CDR3 DNA: TGTGCCAGTAGGCCCGCCCGGAGCGGAAGCTCCTACGAGCAGTACTTC
clone size: .; J gene: TRBJ2-7; V gene: TRBV25-1; D gene: .; CDR3 protein: CASSSGGTMVYEQYF; CDR3 DNA: TGTGCCAGCAGTTCAGGGGGGACTATGGTGTACGAGCAGTACTTC
clone size: .; J gene: TRBJ2-3; V gene: TRBV10-3; D gene: TRBD2; CDR3 protein: CAIRGTSVDTQYF; CDR3 DNA: TGTGCCATCAGGGGGACTAGCGTAGATACGCAGTATTTT
clone size: .; J gene: TRBJ1-6; V gene: TRBV5-1; D gene: .; CDR3 protein: CASKENNSPLHF; CDR3 DNA: TGCGCCAGCAAGGAGAACAATTCACCCCTCCACTTT
clone size: once; J gene: TRBJ1-1; V gene: TRBV9; D gene: .; CDR3 protein: CASSVTLSGSPTEAFF; CDR3 DNA: TGTGCCAGCAGCGTTACACTCTCCGGGTCCCCCACTGAAGCTTTCTTT
clone size: .; J gene: TRBJ1-2; V gene: TRBV7-9; D gene: .; CDR3 protein: CASSLAPPQNGYTF; CDR3 DNA: TGTGCCAGCAGCTTAGCACCCCCCCAAAATGGCTACACCTTC
clone size: .; J gene: TRBJ2-5; V gene: TRBV5-1; D gene: .; CDR3 protein: CASSLYRDQETQYF; CDR3 DNA: TGCGCCAGCAGCTTGTACAGGGACCAAGAGACCCAGTACTTC
clone size: .; J gene: TRBJ2-5; V gene: TRBV5-1; D gene: .; CDR3 protein: CASSSRWTAQETQYF; CDR3 DNA: TGCGCCAGCAGCTCCCGTTGGACGGCCCAAGAGACCCAGTACTTC
clone size: .; J gene: TRBJ2-7; V gene: TRBV27; D gene: .; CDR3 protein: CASMEVRGYEQYF; CDR3 DNA: TGTGCCAGCATGGAGGTTCGAGGCTACGAGCAGTACTTC
clone size: .; J gene: TRBJ2-6; V gene: TRBV29-1; D gene: .; CDR3 protein: CSADGDGANVLTF; CDR3 DNA: TGCAGCGCCGACGGGGACGGGGCCAACGTCCTGACTTTC
clone size: .; J gene: TRBJ1-5; V gene: TRBV2; D gene: .; CDR3 protein: CASSESLSNQPQHF; CDR3 DNA: TGTGCCAGCAGTGAAAGTCTTAGCAATCAGCCCCAGCATTTT
clone size: .; J gene: TRBJ2-7; V gene: TRBV29-1; D gene: .; CDR3 protein: CSAGSSYEQYF; CDR3 DNA: TGCAGTGCAGGGAGCTCCTACGAGCAGTACTTC
clone size: once; J gene: TRBJ2-7; V gene: TRBV29-1; D gene: .; CDR3 protein: CSAQGDYEQYF; CDR3 DNA: TGCAGCGCACAGGGAGACTACGAGCAGTACTTC
clone size: .; J gene: TRBJ1-1; V gene: TRBV6-1; D gene: .; CDR3 protein: CASSPPSYYRVGLFF; CDR3 DNA: TGTGCCAGCAGTCCCCCATCTTATTACAGGGTTGGGCTTTTCTTT
clone size: .; J gene: TRBJ1-5; V gene: TRBV25-1; D gene: .; CDR3 protein: CASSEEQGNQPQHF; CDR3 DNA: TGTGCCAGCAGTGAGGAACAGGGCAATCAGCCCCAGCATTTT
clone size: .; J gene: TRBJ1-5; V gene: TRBV11-3; D gene: .; CDR3 protein: CASSLVQPQHF; CDR3 DNA: TGTGCCAGCAGCTTAGTTCAGCCCCAGCATTTT
clone size: .; J gene: TRBJ2-6; V gene: TRBV2; D gene: TRBD1; CDR3 protein: CASMGQDMSSGANVLTF; CDR3 DNA: TGTGCCAGCATGGGACAGGATATGAGCTCTGGGGCCAACGTCCTGACTTTC
clone size: .; J gene: TRBJ2-2; V gene: TRBV2; D gene: TRBD2; CDR3 protein: CASGGLAANTGELFF; CDR3 DNA: TGTGCCAGCGGGGGACTAGCGGCGAACACCGGGGAGCTGTTTTTT
clone size: .; J gene: TRBJ2-7; V gene: TRBV2; D gene: .; CDR3 protein: CASKGASYEQYF; CDR3 DNA: TGTGCTTCTAAAGGGGCCTCCTACGAGCAGTACTTC
clone size: .; J gene: TRBJ1-5; V gene: TRBV25-1; D gene: .; CDR3 protein: CASSESAVKQPQHF; CDR3 DNA: TGTGCCAGCAGTGAATCGGCAGTAAAACAGCCCCAGCATTTT
clone size: .; J gene: TRBJ2-2; V gene: TRBV11-3; D gene: TRBD2; CDR3 protein: CASRFSGTSNTGELFF; CDR3 DNA: TGTGCCAGCAGATTTAGCGGGACTTCGAACACCGGGGAGCTGTTTTTT
clone size: .; J gene: TRBJ2-2; V gene: TRBV7-8; D gene: TRBD2; CDR3 protein: CASSLGLAGLLNTGELFF; CDR3 DNA: TGTGCCAGCAGCTTAGGACTAGCGGGGCTACTGAACACCGGGGAGCTGTTTTTT
clone size: .; J gene: TRBJ2-3; V gene: TRBV19; D gene: TRBD2; CDR3 protein: CASSIVESGVGPDTQYF; CDR3 DNA: TGTGCCAGTAGTATAGTGGAGAGCGGGGTGGGCCCAGATACGCAGTATTTT
clone size: .; J gene: TRBJ1-1; V gene: TRBV6-5; D gene: .; CDR3 protein: CASSSSGTEAFF; CDR3 DNA: TGTGCCAGCAGTTCTTCAGGAACTGAAGCTTTCTTT
clone size: .; J gene: TRBJ2-7; V gene: TRBV6-5; D gene: .; CDR3 protein: CASSSSVSSYEQYF; CDR3 DNA: TGTGCCAGCAGCTCTAGCGTAAGCTCCTACGAGCAGTACTTC
clone size: .; J gene: TRBJ1-2; V gene: TRBV5-4; D gene: .; CDR3 protein: CASSVALGAGYGYTF; CDR3 DNA: TGTGCCAGCAGCGTTGCATTGGGCGCGGGCTATGGCTACACCTTC
clone size: .; J gene: TRBJ2-1; V gene: TRBV5-1; D gene: TRBD2; CDR3 protein: CASSLGSSGNEQFF; CDR3 DNA: TGCGCCAGCAGCTTGGGGTCTAGCGGCAATGAGCAGTTCTTC
clone size: .; J gene: TRBJ2-1; V gene: TRBV11-1; D gene: TRBD1; CDR3 protein: CASSLVQGAQNEQFF; CDR3 DNA: TGTGCCAGCAGCTTGGTTCAGGGGGCGCAGAATGAGCAGTTCTTC
clone size: .; J gene: TRBJ1-2; V gene: TRBV10-2; D gene: .; CDR3 protein: CASSPGVRNYGYTF; CDR3 DNA: TGCGCCAGCAGCCCCGGGGTGAGGAACTATGGCTACACCTTC
clone size: .; J gene: TRBJ2-7; V gene: TRBV6-5; D gene: TRBD2; CDR3 protein: CASSRTSNEQYF; CDR3 DNA: TGTGCCAGCAGTCGGACTAGCAACGAGCAGTACTTC
clone size: .; J gene: TRBJ1-2; V gene: TRBV19; D gene: .; CDR3 protein: CASSPRGPRGYTF; CDR3 DNA: TGTGCCAGTAGTCCCAGGGGACCTCGAGGCTACACCTTC
clone size: .; J gene: TRBJ1-1; V gene: TRBV28; D gene: .; CDR3 protein: CASTLGTEAFF; CDR3 DNA: TGTGCCAGCACCTTGGGCACTGAAGCTTTCTTT
clone size: .; J gene: TRBJ2-4; V gene: TRBV30; D gene: TRBD1; CDR3 protein: CAWSPGQAIAKNIQYF; CDR3 DNA: TGTGCCTGGAGTCCTGGACAGGCGATAGCCAAAAACATTCAGTACTTC
clone size: .; J gene: TRBJ2-1; V gene: TRBV5-5; D gene: .; CDR3 protein: CASSLGGFNEQFF; CDR3 DNA: TGTGCCAGCAGCTTGGGAGGGTTCAATGAGCAGTTCTTC